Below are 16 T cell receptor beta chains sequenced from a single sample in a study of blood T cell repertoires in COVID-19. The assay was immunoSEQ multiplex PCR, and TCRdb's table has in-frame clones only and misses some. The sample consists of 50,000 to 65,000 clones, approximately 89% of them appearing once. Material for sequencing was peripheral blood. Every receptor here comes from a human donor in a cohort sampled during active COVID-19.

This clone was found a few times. This CDR3 reads CASSIGAGVGNEQFF. As DNA, the CDR3 is TGTGCCAGTAGTATCGGAGCGGGAGTGGGCAATGAGCAGTTCTTC. The rearrangement joins TRBV19 to TRBJ2-1; 8 nucleotides agree with TRBD2. Looked up from germline, CDR1 is LNHDA and CDR2 is SQIVND (reference sequence). The CDR3 spans 15 residues. V gave up 3 bases and J gave up 6 bases; unmatched junction bases: 7. Together with reference TRBV19 and TRBJ2-1, the CDR3 gives the full variable domain: DGGITQSPKYLFRKEGQNVTLSCEQNLNHDAMYWYRQDPGQGLRLIYYSQIVNDFQKGDIAEGYSVSREKKESFPLTVTSAQKNPTAFYLCASSIGAGVGNEQFFGPGTRLTVL.

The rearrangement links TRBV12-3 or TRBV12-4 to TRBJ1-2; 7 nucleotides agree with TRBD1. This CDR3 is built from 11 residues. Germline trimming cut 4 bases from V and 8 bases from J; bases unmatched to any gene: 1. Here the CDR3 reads CASSSGGGYTF. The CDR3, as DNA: TGTGCCAGCAGTTCAGGGGGAGGCTACACCTTC.

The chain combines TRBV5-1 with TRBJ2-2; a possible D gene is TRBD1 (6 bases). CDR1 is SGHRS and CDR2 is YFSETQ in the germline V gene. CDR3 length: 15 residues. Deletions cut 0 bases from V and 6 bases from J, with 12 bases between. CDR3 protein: CASSLEGRGAGELFF. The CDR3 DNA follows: TGCGCCAGCAGCTTGGAAGGCAGGGGAGCCGGGGAGCTGTTTTTT. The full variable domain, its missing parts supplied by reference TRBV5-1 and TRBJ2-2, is KAGVTQTPRYLIKTRGQQVTLSCSPISGHRSVSWYQQTPGQGLQFLFEYFSETQRNKGNFPGRFSGRQFSNSRSEMNVSTLELGDSALYLCASSLEGRGAGELFFGEGSRLTVL.

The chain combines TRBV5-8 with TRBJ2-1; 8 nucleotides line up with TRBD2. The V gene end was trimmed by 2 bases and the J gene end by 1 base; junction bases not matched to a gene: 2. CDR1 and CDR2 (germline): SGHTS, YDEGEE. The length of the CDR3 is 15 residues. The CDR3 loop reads CASSFRGGSYNEQFF. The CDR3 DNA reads TGTGCCAGCAGCTTTCGGGGGGGTTCCTACAATGAGCAGTTCTTC.

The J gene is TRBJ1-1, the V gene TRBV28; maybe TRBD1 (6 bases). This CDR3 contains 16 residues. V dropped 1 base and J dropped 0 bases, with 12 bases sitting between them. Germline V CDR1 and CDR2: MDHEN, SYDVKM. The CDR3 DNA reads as TGTGCCAGCAGTTTATCCTTAGGACAGATGAACACTGAAGCTTTCTTT. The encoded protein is CASSLSLGQMNTEAFF.

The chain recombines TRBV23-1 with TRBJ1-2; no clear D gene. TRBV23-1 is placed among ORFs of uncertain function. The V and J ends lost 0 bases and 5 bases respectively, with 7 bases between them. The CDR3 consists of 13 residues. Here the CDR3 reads CASSQSVAYGYTF. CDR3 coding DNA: TGCGCCAGCAGTCAATCGGTGGCATATGGCTACACCTTC.

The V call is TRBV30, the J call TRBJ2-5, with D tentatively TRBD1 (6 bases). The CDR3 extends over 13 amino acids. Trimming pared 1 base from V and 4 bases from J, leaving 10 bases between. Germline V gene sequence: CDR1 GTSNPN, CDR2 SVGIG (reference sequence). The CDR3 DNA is TGTGCCTGGAGTGCGGGACATCGAGAGACCCAGTACTTC. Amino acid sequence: CAWSAGHRETQYF.

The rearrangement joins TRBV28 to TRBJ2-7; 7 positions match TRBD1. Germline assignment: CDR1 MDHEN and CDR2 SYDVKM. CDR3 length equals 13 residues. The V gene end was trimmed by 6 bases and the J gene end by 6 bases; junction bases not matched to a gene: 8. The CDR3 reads CASRQGKVSEQYF. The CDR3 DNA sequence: TGTGCCAGCAGACAGGGGAAAGTTTCCGAGCAGTACTTC.

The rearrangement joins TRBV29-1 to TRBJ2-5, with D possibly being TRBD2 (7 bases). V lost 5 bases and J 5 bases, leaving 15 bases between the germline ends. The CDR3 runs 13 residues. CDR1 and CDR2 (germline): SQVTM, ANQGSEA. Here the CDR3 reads CSVPLQGGETQYF. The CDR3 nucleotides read TGCAGCGTTCCCCTACAGGGAGGGGAGACCCAGTACTTC.

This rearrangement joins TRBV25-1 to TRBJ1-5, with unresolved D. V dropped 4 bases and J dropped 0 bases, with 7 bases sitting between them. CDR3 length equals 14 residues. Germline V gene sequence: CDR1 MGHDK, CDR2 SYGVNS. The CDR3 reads CASSAGNSNQPQHF. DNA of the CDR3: TGTGCCAGCAGTGCCGGGAATAGCAATCAGCCCCAGCATTTT.

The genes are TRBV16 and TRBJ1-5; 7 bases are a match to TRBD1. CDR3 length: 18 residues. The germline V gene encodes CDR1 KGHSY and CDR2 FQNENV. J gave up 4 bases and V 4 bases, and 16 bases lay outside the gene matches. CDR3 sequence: CASSPRGQQRGGNQPQHF. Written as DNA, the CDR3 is TGTGCCAGCAGCCCTAGGGGACAGCAGAGGGGTGGTAATCAGCCCCAGCATTTT.

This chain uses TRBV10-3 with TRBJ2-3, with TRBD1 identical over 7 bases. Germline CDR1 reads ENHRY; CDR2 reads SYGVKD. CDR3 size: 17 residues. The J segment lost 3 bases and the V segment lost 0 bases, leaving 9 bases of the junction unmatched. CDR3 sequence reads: CAISESLRAGGTDTQYF. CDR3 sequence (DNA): TGTGCCATCAGTGAGTCTCTTCGGGCAGGGGGAACAGATACGCAGTATTTT.

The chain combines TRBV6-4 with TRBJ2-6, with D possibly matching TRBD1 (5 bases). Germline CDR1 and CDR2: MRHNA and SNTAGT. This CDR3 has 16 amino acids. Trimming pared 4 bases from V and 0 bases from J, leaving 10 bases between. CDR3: CASSADTDSGANVLTF. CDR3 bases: TGTGCCAGCAGTGCGGACACCGACTCTGGGGCCAACGTCCTGACTTTC.

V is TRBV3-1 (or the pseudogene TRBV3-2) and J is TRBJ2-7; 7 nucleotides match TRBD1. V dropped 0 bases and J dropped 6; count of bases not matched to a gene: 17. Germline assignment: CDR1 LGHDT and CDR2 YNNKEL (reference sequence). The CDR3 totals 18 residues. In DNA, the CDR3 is TGTGCCAGCAGCCAAGATGTAAAGGGACAGTCCTCCTTCGGCGAGCAGTACTTC. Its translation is CASSQDVKGQSSFGEQYF.

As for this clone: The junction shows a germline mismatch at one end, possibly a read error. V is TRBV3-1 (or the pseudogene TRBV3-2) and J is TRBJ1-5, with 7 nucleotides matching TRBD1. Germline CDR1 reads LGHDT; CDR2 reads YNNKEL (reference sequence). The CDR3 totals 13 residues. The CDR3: CASSKDRVQPQHF. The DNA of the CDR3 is TGTGCCAGCAGCAAAGACAGGGTTCAGCCCCAGCATTTT.

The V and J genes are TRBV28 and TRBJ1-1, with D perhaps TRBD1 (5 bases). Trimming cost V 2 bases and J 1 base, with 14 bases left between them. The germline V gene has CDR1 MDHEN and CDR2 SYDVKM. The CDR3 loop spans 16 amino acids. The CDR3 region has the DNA TGTGCCAGCAGTTTACCCCAGGGAGGTGCGAACACTGAAGCTTTCTTT. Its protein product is CASSLPQGGANTEAFF.